This TCR beta chain emerged from a study of OX40 agonist ivuxolimab in advanced cancers. In the case of this clone: Its antigen is not known.

In germline, CDR1 is SQVTM, CDR2 ANQGSEA. V was trimmed by 5 bases and J by 5 bases, leaving 6 bases between them. The CDR3 is 10 amino acids. Only in-frame clones appear in the TCRdb table, and some are missing; sequencing was by immunoSEQ multiplex PCR. The table shows 15,000 to 17,000 clones, with roughly 81% occurring only once. Overall study results and limits: The average count of expanded clones was higher among CD8+ T cells than among CD4+.

The sequences come from CD4+ or CD8+ T cells sorted from blood, collected in a trial of the OX40 agonist ivuxolimab. The sequence came from an adult with an advanced solid tumor such as melanoma, head and neck, liver or kidney cancer. The chain couples TRBV29-1 to TRBJ2-5; D may be TRBD2 (5 bases). CDR3 region: CSVPGETQYF. The CDR3, as DNA: TGCAGCGTTCCGGGGGAGACCCAGTACTTC.